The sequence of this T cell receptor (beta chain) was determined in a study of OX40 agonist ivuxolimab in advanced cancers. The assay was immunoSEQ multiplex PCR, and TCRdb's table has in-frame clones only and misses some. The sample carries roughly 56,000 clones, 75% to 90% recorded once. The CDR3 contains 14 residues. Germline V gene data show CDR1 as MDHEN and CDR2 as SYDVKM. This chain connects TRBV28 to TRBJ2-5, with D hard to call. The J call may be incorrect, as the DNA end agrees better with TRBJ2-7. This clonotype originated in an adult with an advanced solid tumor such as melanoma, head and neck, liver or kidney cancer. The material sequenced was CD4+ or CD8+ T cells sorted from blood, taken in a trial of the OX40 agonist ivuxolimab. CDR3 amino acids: CASSFMTNSYEQYF. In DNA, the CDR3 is TGTGCCAGCAGTTTCATGACAAACTCCTACGAGCAGTACTTC.